These T cell receptor beta chains were read from a single sample in a study of cytomegalovirus exposure and HLA in healthy donors. This table comes from immunoSEQ multiplex PCR, and its TCRdb copy is limited to in-frame clones, with some not included. Counted here are around 89,000 clones, over 60% occurring once; the ten biggest clones make up roughly 3%. Sequenced material: PBMCs. These receptors originate from a man aged 35 to 55 in good health and CMV-seronegative. CDR3s include the opening cysteine and the closing phenylalanine or tryptophan. A D gene is named only where the DNA matches it firmly. Not every row has a clone size; where given, it reads once, few, many or a size class.

TRBV7-9,TRBJ2-7,-,-,TGTGCCAGCAGAAGCACCCACGAGCAGTACTTC,CASRSTHEQYF
TRBV6-5,TRBJ2-7,-,TRBD1,TGTGCCAGCAAAACTGGACAGGGGAGGTACGAGCAGTACTTC,CASKTGQGRYEQYF
TRBV7-2,TRBJ1-2,-,-,TGTGCCAGCAGCTTAGTTGTAGGGGTGGACTATGGCTACACCTTC,CASSLVVGVDYGYTF
TRBV7-2,TRBJ1-2,few,TRBD1,TGTGCCAGCAGCTACCGGACAGGGTCGGAGAGCTACACCTTC,CASSYRTGSESYTF
TRBV27,TRBJ2-3,-,TRBD1,TGTGCCAGCAGTGGGACAGGCTTTTGGACAGATACGCAGTATTTT,CASSGTGFWTDTQYF
TRBV27,TRBJ2-1,-,-,TGTGCCAGCAGAAAACGTTCCGGGGGACTCTACAATGAGCAGTTCTTC,CASRKRSGGLYNEQFF
TRBV28,TRBJ1-1,-,-,TGTGCCAGCCTCAGGGCCTTCCCAATGAACACTGAAGCTTTCTTT,CASLRAFPMNTEAFF
TRBV4-1,TRBJ2-2,few,-,TGCGCCAGCAGCCCCCGACTGTACACCGGGGAGCTGTTTTTT,CASSPRLYTGELFF
TRBV18,TRBJ2-7,-,-,TGTGCCAGCTCACCAGGAGGGCAGTACGAGCAGTACTTC,CASSPGGQYEQYF
TRBV11-2,TRBJ1-5,medium-sized,-,TGTGCCAGCAGCTTAGGGACTGTCAATCAGCCCCAGCATTTT,CASSLGTVNQPQHF
TRBV7-9,TRBJ2-7,-,-,TGTGCCAGCAGCCTAGGGTGGGGGGCCTACGAGCAGTACTTC,CASSLGWGAYEQYF
TRBV7-2,TRBJ2-2,-,-,TGTGCCAGCAGCTTCCTCGGGTTACCCGTCGGGGAGCTGTTTTTT,CASSFLGLPVGELFF
TRBV5-6,TRBJ1-4,few,TRBD1,TGTGCCAGCAGCCCGAGGACAGGGGGTCCGGAAAAACTGTTTTTT,CASSPRTGGPEKLFF
TRBV5-1,TRBJ2-3,-,TRBD2,TGCGCCAGCAGCTTGGTTCCGGGACTAGCGGGGGGGGATACGCAGTATTTT,CASSLVPGLAGGDTQYF
TRBV14,TRBJ2-7,-,TRBD1,TGTGCCAGCAGCCACCCAAGCATGGCAGGGGGCGACCGTGGCCCCTACGAGCAGTACTTC,CASSHPSMAGGDRGPYEQYF
TRBV4-2,TRBJ1-1,-,-,TGTGCCAGCAGCTCAATAGGGGAGAACACTGAAGCTTTCTTT,CASSSIGENTEAFF
TRBV27,TRBJ2-7,-,TRBD1,TGTGCCAGCAGTTACGGGACAGGCTCCTACGAGCAGTACTTC,CASSYGTGSYEQYF
TRBV9,TRBJ1-2,few,TRBD1,TGTGCCAGCAGCGCCCCAGGACAGGGCGAAGGCTACACCTTC,CASSAPGQGEGYTF
TRBV5-6,TRBJ1-5,-,-,TGTGCCAGCAGCTTCGCGGAGGGCCGCAATCAGCCCCAGCATTTT,CASSFAEGRNQPQHF
TRBV15,TRBJ2-7,-,-,TGTGCCACCAGCAGAGACCCCTCAGGGGCCTACGAGCAGTACTTC,CATSRDPSGAYEQYF
TRBV13,TRBJ2-1,-,TRBD2,TGTGCCAGCAGCTTAGTCGGACTAGCGGGGGGGCAGTCCTACAATGAGCAGTTCTTC,CASSLVGLAGGQSYNEQFF
TRBV4-3,TRBJ2-7,-,TRBD1,TGCGCCAGCAGCCAATATCTCGCCGGGACAGGGACCTACGAGCAGTACTTC,CASSQYLAGTGTYEQYF
TRBV5-4,TRBJ1-6,-,-,TGTGCCAGCAGCTTGGTTTACCGGGATGGGGTCCGAGTTGCCCTCCACTTT,CASSLVYRDGVRVALHF
TRBV28,TRBJ1-1,-,-,TGTGCCAGCAGATATCGAGCGGGCACTGAAGCTTTCTTT,CASRYRAGTEAFF
TRBV6-1,TRBJ2-1,-,TRBD2,TGTGCCAGCAGTGAACGCGGGGGGGCCTCTCTGGGTTACAATGAGCAGTTCTTC,CASSERGGASLGYNEQFF
TRBV19,TRBJ1-6,-,-,TGTGCCAGTAGTATGGGGGGAACCTATAATTCACCCCTCCACTTT,CASSMGGTYNSPLHF
TRBV2,TRBJ2-3,-,TRBD2,TGTGCCAGCAGTGAAAGACTAGCGGGGGTGGCAGATACGCAGTATTTT,CASSERLAGVADTQYF
TRBV2,TRBJ2-4,-,-,TGTGCCAGCAGTGGACAGCTCACTACTCTAGCCAAAAACATTCAGTACTTC,CASSGQLTTLAKNIQYF
TRBV30,TRBJ1-2,once,-,TGTGCCTGGAGCAACAGGGTAACCTATGGCTACACCTTC,CAWSNRVTYGYTF
TRBV19,TRBJ1-2,-,TRBD1,TGTGCCAGTAGTTTAAGGGACAGTTCCTATGGCTACACCTTC,CASSLRDSSYGYTF
TRBV29-1,TRBJ1-1,few,-,TGCAGCGTTGACAGCCGGGGGGTGAACACTGAAGCTTTCTTT,CSVDSRGVNTEAFF
TRBV7-2,TRBJ2-7,-,TRBD1,TGTGCCAGCAGCGGAAGGACAGGGGACTACGAGCAGTACTTC,CASSGRTGDYEQYF
TRBV5-4,TRBJ2-2,-,-,TGTGCCAGCAGCTTGAGCGGTAGGACCGGGGAGCTGTTTTTT,CASSLSGRTGELFF